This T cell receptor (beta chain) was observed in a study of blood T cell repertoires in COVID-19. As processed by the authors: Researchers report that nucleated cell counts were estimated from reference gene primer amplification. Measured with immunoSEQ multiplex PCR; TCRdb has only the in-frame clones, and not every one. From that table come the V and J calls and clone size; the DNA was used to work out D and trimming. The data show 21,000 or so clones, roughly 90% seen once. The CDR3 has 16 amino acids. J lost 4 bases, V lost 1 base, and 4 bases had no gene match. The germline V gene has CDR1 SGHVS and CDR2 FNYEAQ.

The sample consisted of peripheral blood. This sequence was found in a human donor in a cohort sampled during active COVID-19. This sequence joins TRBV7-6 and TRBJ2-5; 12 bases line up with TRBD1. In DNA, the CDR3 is TGTGCCAGCAGCTTAGGGGGACAGGGGGCGCGAGAGACCCAGTACTTC. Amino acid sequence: CASSLGGQGARETQYF. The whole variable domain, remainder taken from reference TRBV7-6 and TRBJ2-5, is GAGVSQSPRYKVTKRGQDVALRCDPISGHVSLYWYRQALGQGPEFLTYFNYEAQQDKSGLPNDRFSAERPEGSISTLTIQRTEQRDSAMYRCASSLGGQGARETQYFGPGTRLLVL.